The TCR beta chain described here comes from a study of T cell responses to AZD1222 COVID-19 vaccine. General study points: As reported, nearly half of all spike-specific TCRs target variant regions that are unmutated. Repertoires in all cases were sampled only once the peak T cell response had passed.

The assay was immunoSEQ multiplex PCR, and TCRdb's table has in-frame clones only and misses some. The sample consists of tens of thousands of clones, 80% to 95% of them appearing once. Of note for this clone: Its antigen remains unknown.

CDR1 is SGDLS, CDR2 YYNGEE, per germline. V was shortened by 0 bases and J by 2 bases, with 14 bases between the two germline ends. The CDR3 totals 16 residues. J is TRBJ2-5 and V is TRBV9; the D gene is possibly TRBD1 (6 bases). The sample was peripheral blood, taken 28 days after the second AZD1222 dose. This clonotype was sampled from an adult who received the AZD1222 COVID-19 vaccine. The CDR3 bases are TGTGCCAGCAGCGTAGGAGCAGGGGCCCCACAAGAGACCCAGTACTTC. Protein: CASSVGAGAPQETQYF.